This T cell receptor (beta chain) derives from a study of cytomegalovirus exposure and HLA in healthy donors. Each of the donors was a healthy bone marrow donor. PCR amplification relied on 60 Vbeta primers (plus 13 Jbeta primers). Repertoires were generated with immunoSEQ multiplex PCR, while TCRdb's copy carries only in-frame clones and drops some. The sample consists of about 200,000 clones, about 75% of them appearing once. Note on this clone: Its antigen is not known.

V dropped 4 bases and J dropped 8; count of bases not matched to a gene: 14. There are 18 residues in the CDR3. Per the germline V gene, CDR1 is SNHLY and CDR2 is FYNNEI. Study outcomes and limitations: Upon later analysis, TCR association rates were observed to vary by HLA locus, being highest for DRB1 and lowest for HLA-C. Around 18,000 TCR beta sequences were associated with HLA alleles at 0.05 false discovery rate in a later analysis. A later analysis linked a missense variant in DCLRE1C to the trimming of TCR beta V and J genes.

This clonotype was obtained from a male donor in good health and CMV-seronegative. Sample: PBMCs. The genes are TRBV2 and TRBJ1-4; 12 nucleotides agree with TRBD1. In DNA, the CDR3 is TGTGCCAGCAGTGGCGATTGGGACAGGGGGCTGGTAGGAGAAAAACTGTTTTTT. Its protein product is CASSGDWDRGLVGEKLFF.